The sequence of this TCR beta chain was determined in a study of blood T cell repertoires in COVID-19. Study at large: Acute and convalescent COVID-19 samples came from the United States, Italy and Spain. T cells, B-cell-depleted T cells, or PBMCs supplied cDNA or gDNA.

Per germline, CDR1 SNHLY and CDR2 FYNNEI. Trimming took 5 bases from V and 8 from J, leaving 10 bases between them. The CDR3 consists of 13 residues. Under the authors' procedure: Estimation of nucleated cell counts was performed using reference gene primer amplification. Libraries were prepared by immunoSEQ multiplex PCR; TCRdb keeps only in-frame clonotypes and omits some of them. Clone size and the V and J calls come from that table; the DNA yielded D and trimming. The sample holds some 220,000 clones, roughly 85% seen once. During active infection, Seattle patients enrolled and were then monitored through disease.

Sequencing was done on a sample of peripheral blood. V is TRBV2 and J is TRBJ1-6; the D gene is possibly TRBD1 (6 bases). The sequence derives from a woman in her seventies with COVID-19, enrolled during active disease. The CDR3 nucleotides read TGTGCCAGCAGTACCGAGGGGGATTCACCCCTCCACTTT. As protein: CASSTEGDSPLHF.